The next 8 T cell receptor beta chains were all read from a single sample in a study of T cell responses to AZD1222 COVID-19 vaccine (dated by TCRdb to about 2021). Library construction relied on the immunoSEQ multiplex PCR assay. TCRdb stores this immuneACCESS table with in-frame sequences only. Part of the clones is absent; in the studies checked, under half of the shortfall reflects unresolved V genes, and no reason is known for the rest. Within this sample are approximately 140,000 clones, with under 95% of them counted one time only. The ten largest clones add up to around 2.8% of the sample. The sample's time point label, decoded: baseline before first vaccination. In light of the paper, this sample's treatment or condition label describes: meningococcal conjugate vaccine given as trial control. The sequences come from peripheral blood, collected on day 0 of MenACWY control vaccination. The receptors shown here come from an adult in good health.

The chain employs TRBV2 and TRBJ2-7; 7 nucleotides match TRBD2. CDR1 is SNHLY, CDR2 FYNNEI, per germline. The CDR3 has 12 amino acids. V was pared by 10 bases and J by 2 bases, with 5 bases of the junction left unmatched. The CDR3 nucleotides read TGTGCCACACGCGGGGGACCCTACGAGCAGTACTTC. Translation gives CATRGGPYEQYF.

V gene TRBV3-1 (or the pseudogene TRBV3-2) combines with J gene TRBJ2-1, with D unclear. This CDR3 region has 15 residues. Germline CDR1 is LGHDT and CDR2 is YNNKEL (reference sequence). V was shortened by 4 bases and J by 5 bases, with 15 bases between the two germline ends. The CDR3 loop reads CASSPLDSINNEQFF. The CDR3 nucleotides read TGTGCCAGCAGCCCCTTAGACTCTATAAACAATGAGCAGTTCTTC.

The chain joins TRBV3-1 (or the pseudogene TRBV3-2) to TRBJ2-2; no reliable D call. The CDR3 contains 15 residues. Germline lookup yields CDR1 LGHDT and CDR2 YNNKEL (reference sequence). Trimming took 2 bases from V and 5 from J, leaving 12 bases between them. The CDR3 nucleotides are TGTGCCAGCAGCCAAAGCATGGGGTTTACCGGGGAGCTGTTTTTT. This translates into CASSQSMGFTGELFF.

The chain has TRBV4-1 and TRBJ1-2; 8 nucleotides match TRBD1. This CDR3 has 18 residues. After removal of 0 bases from V and 7 bases from J, the junction contained 16 bases not matched to a gene. Germline lookup yields CDR1 MGHRA and CDR2 YSYEKL. DNA for the CDR3: TGCGCCAGCAGCCAAGAAAGCCTCCCTACTCCAGGGGGCTCTGGCTACACCTTC. Amino acids: CASSQESLPTPGGSGYTF.

The rearrangement uses TRBV6-5 and TRBJ2-7; TRBD2 is a possible D gene (6 bases). Trimming took 5 bases from V and 1 from J, leaving 12 bases between them. The CDR3 is 14 amino acids. Germline assignment: CDR1 MNHEY and CDR2 SVGAGI. The CDR3 reads CASSLRDSSYEQYF. The DNA for the CDR3 is TGTGCCAGCAGTCTACGGGACTCATCCTACGAGCAGTACTTC.

The CDR3 loop reads CSVNRGPSHGYTF. In DNA form, the CDR3 reads TGCAGCGTAAACAGAGGGCCTTCGCATGGCTACACCTTC. V usage is TRBV29-1 and J usage is TRBJ1-2, with D uncertain. The CDR3 sequence is 13 residues long. V lost 6 bases and J 6 bases, leaving 17 bases between the germline ends. Germline V gene data show CDR1 as SQVTM and CDR2 as ANQGSEA.

The V gene is TRBV7-2, the J gene TRBJ1-5, with a possible D match to TRBD1 (6 bases). Germline CDR1 and CDR2: SGHTA and FQGNSA. The CDR3 spans 14 residues. V was shortened by 4 bases and J by 4 bases, with 11 bases between the two germline ends. DNA for the CDR3: TGTGCCAGCAGCTCAGGGGTGACGAATCAGCCCCAGCATTTT. Residues: CASSSGVTNQPQHF.

This chain joins TRBV12-3 or TRBV12-4 and TRBJ1-2; TRBD1 might be the D (6 bases). CDR3 size: 13 residues. V was pared by 6 bases and J by 6 bases, with 14 bases between. The DNA of the CDR3 is TGTGCCAGCAGCTTGGACAGATATGATGGCTACACCTTC. As protein: CASSLDRYDGYTF.